These 14 T cell receptor beta chains originate from one sample sequenced in a study of graft-versus-host responses after intestinal transplantation (dated by TCRdb to the early 2020s). Library prep was done by the immunoSEQ multiplex PCR assay. In TCRdb, the immuneACCESS table is reduced to in-frame sequences with V and J assigned. These tables do not hold every clone; where another copy was compared, an unresolved V gene accounts for under half, and the others remain unexplained. The sample has around 30,000 clones on record, roughly 85% of them singletons. The ten biggest clones cover around 10% of the sample. The sequencing here drew on PBMCs, taken around 460 days after intestinal transplantation. Receptors were obtained from a human patient who received an intestinal transplant, so some T cells may come from the graft donor.

CDR3 sequence (DNA): TGTGCCAGCACCTACAGGACGGATAAAAACATTCAGTACTTC. Translating it yields CASTYRTDKNIQYF. The gene calls are TRBV18 and TRBJ2-4; the D gene is possibly TRBD1 (5 bases). CDR1 and CDR2 (germline): KGHSH, LQKENI. This CDR3 is built from 14 residues. V lost 8 bases and J 4 bases, leaving 15 bases between the germline ends.

V usage is TRBV6-1 and J usage is TRBJ1-1; 9 nucleotides line up with TRBD1. Germline-derived CDR1 and CDR2 are MNHNS and SASEGT. The V and J ends lost 7 bases and 4 bases, in that order; junction bases with no gene match: 10. The CDR3 length is 15 residues. The CDR3 reads CASTPGQGRGTEAFF. CDR3 in DNA: TGTGCCAGCACCCCGGGACAGGGCCGAGGCACTGAAGCTTTCTTT.

The chain employs TRBV21-1 and TRBJ1-4. TRBV21-1 is given as a pseudogene. CDR3 length: 14 amino acids. The CDR3 protein is CASSKGLRNEKLFF. DNA of the CDR3: TGTGCCAGCAGCAAAGGGCTAAGGAATGAAAAACTGTTTTTT.

The J gene is TRBJ2-6, the V gene TRBV27; D unresolved. Germline loops: CDR1 MNHEY, CDR2 SMNVEV (reference sequence). V lost 0 bases and J 3 bases, leaving 0 bases between the germline ends. The CDR3 has 13 amino acids. DNA for the CDR3: TGTGCCAGCAGTTTATCTGGGGCCAACGTCCTGACTTTC. It codes for CASSLSGANVLTF.

Written as DNA, the CDR3 is TGTGCCAGCACAGACAGGGGGCTAAGAAACTATGGCTACACCTTC. Encoded protein: CASTDRGLRNYGYTF. This chain uses TRBV7-9 with TRBJ1-2; TRBD1 matches at 10 bases. Germline V CDR1 and CDR2: SEHNR, FQNEAQ (reference sequence). J was trimmed by 2 bases and V by 7 bases; bases with no gene match: 7. This CDR3 spans 15 amino acids.

The gene calls are TRBV18 and TRBJ2-7; perhaps D is TRBD1 or TRBD2 (6 bases each). From germline, CDR1 is KGHSH and CDR2 LQKENI. V was shortened by 2 bases and J by 5 bases, with 10 bases between the two germline ends. This CDR3 has 13 residues. Here the CDR3 reads CASSPYREDEQYF. CDR3 bases: TGTGCCAGCTCACCATACAGGGAGGACGAGCAGTACTTC.

The V and J genes are TRBV6-1 and TRBJ2-7; no clear D gene. Trimming left V 0 bases short and J 4 bases short, with 7 bases between. The CDR3 is made up of 13 amino acids. From germline, CDR1 is MNHNS and CDR2 SASEGT. CDR3 loop: CASSEAARYEQYF. Here the CDR3 DNA reads TGTGCCAGCAGTGAAGCGGCAAGATACGAGCAGTACTTC.

The J gene is TRBJ2-1, the V gene TRBV27, with 8 bases identical to TRBD1. The germline gives CDR1 MNHEY, CDR2 SMNVEV (reference sequence). Germline trimming cut 7 bases from V and 4 bases from J; bases unmatched to any gene: 3. This CDR3 contains 13 residues. CDR3 region: CASTTGAYNEQFF. The CDR3 DNA is TGTGCCAGCACGACAGGGGCTTACAATGAGCAGTTCTTC.

J is TRBJ2-3 and V is TRBV5-1; no clear D gene. Per germline, CDR1 SGHRS and CDR2 YFSETQ. V was cut by 4 bases and J by 2 bases, with 5 bases left in between. The CDR3 consists of 12 residues. CDR3 sequence: CASSQPTDTQYF. CDR3 coding DNA: TGCGCCAGCAGCCAGCCCACAGATACGCAGTATTTT.

The rearrangement joins TRBV11-2 to TRBJ1-4, with a possible D match to TRBD1 (5 bases). The V gene's germline CDR1 is SGHAT and CDR2 FQNNGV. The length of the CDR3 is 15 residues. Trimming removed 4 bases at V and 8 bases at J, with 17 bases between. The CDR3 nucleotides are TGTGCCAGCAGCTGGGACCCCGGGGGGAAAGAAAAACTGTTTTTT. Translation: CASSWDPGGKEKLFF.

The chain carries TRBV4-1 and TRBJ2-1; 11 bases fit TRBD2. CDR1 is MGHRA and CDR2 is YSYEKL in the germline V gene. The junction had 19 bases not matched to a gene; V was cut back by 4 bases and J by 5 bases. The CDR3 sequence is 20 residues long. CDR3 sequence: CASSRPGARQGTSGHNEQFF. CDR3 DNA: TGCGCCAGCAGCCGCCCGGGGGCTCGGCAGGGGACTAGCGGTCACAATGAGCAGTTCTTC.

V and J are TRBV11-2 and TRBJ2-1; a possible D gene is TRBD2 (5 bases). Germline V gene lookup returns CDR1 SGHAT and CDR2 FQNNGV. V lost 5 bases, J lost 5 bases, and 10 bases lay in between. The CDR3 has 13 residues. The CDR3 region has the DNA TGTGCCAGCAGCCCGCGGGCTAACAATGAGCAGTTCTTC. Its translation: CASSPRANNEQFF.

The rearrangement uses TRBV6-5 and TRBJ1-4, with 8 bases matching TRBD1. Germline CDR1 MNHEY, CDR2 SVGAGI. V was pared by 5 bases and J by 6 bases, with 5 bases of the junction left unmatched. The CDR3 is 14 amino acids. CDR3 sequence (DNA): TGTGCCAGCAGTCCGGACAGGGAGTATGAAAAACTGTTTTTT. Translated, it gives CASSPDREYEKLFF.

J is TRBJ2-5 and V is TRBV6-5; 10 bases line up with TRBD1. The J call is in doubt because the DNA end fits TRBJ2-7 better. Germline V gene lookup returns CDR1 MNHEY and CDR2 SVGAGI. CDR3 length: 14 amino acids. The CDR3 region is CASSQTGGHDEQYF. The CDR3 DNA reads TGTGCCAGCAGTCAGACAGGGGGCCATGACGAGCAGTACTTC.